The T cell receptor beta chain under discussion was sequenced for a study of cytomegalovirus exposure and HLA in healthy donors (TCRdb year 2017). Concerning the study at large: A later analysis indicated that the roughly 130 validation repertoires were generated on the platform also employed for the 720 or so repertoires of the first cohort. The study combined high-throughput TCR immunosequencing, statistical association of individual TCRs with disease status, and machine learning to predict cytomegalovirus infection status. In addition to the first cohort of 666 subjects, a separate validation cohort of 130 or so different subjects was used. The study was designed to test whether signatures of past pathogen exposure could be identified by cataloging public T cell receptors. What the research found in general, with its limitations: Of the cluster scores, around 95% were above 0 in a later analysis, which found that TCRs clustered in the first cohort also tended to co-occur in the 110 or so validation repertoires. In both the original and validation cohorts, the classifier was reported to diagnose cytomegalovirus status with high specificity and sensitivity. In the study, around 160 TCR beta chains were listed as associated with cytomegalovirus. A later analysis had no HLA typing for the validation cohort, so co-occurrence there was scored across all 120 repertoires. According to the authors, the approach could potentially be generalized to other disease states and immunological phenotypes. Most TCR sequences were seen in very few donors, while some public TCRs were found in many individuals. Three of the identified cytomegalovirus-associated TCR beta chains were confirmed in vitro to be specific for cytomegalovirus antigens.

At the junction V is shortened by 2 bases and J by 3 bases; bases outside the gene matches: 1. From the cysteine through the phenylalanine, the CDR3 covers 13 amino acids. Only the CDR3 portion is preserved as DNA: 39 bases, with reading frame beginning at the first base. The germline V gene gives CDR1 as SGHRS and CDR2 as YFSETQ. Concerning this clone: The antigen it recognizes is unknown. The input lacks base qualities; no much larger clone sits a single base away.

The donors were included in the validation cohort of roughly 120 subjects, a group kept apart from the roughly 610-subject first cohort. The method behind the library was the immunoSEQ multiplex PCR assay. Under the source paper's analysis protocol: A statistical classification framework was built to diagnose cytomegalovirus status from the catalog of TCR beta chain sequences. What TCRdb holds here is the immuneACCESS table cut down to in-frame rearrangements. Part of the clones is not present; checked against another copy, under half of the missing clones reflect an unresolved V gene, and the others are unexplained. That table gives V, J and clone size, and the DNA gave D and trimming. The table for this sample lists approximately 230,000 clones; more than 75% of them were counted only once. Around 12% of the sample is held by the ten biggest clonotypes.

The sequence was obtained from a man aged 18 to 35 in good health and CMV-seropositive. The sequencing sample was made of PBMCs. Recombination connected TRBV5-1 to TRBJ2-7; the junction holds 8 bases that match TRBD1. The nucleotide sequence reads TGCGCCAGCAGCTTAGGGACAGGCTACGAGCAGTACTTC. This sequence encodes CASSLGTGYEQYF.